The rows below give T cell receptor beta chains drawn from one sample of a study of blood T cell repertoires in COVID-19. TCRdb's copy holds only in-frame clones and misses some; the assay was immunoSEQ multiplex PCR. The profile covers approximately 290,000 clones, with around 90% appearing a single time and 1% to 1.3% taken by the ten largest. Sample: PBMCs or T cells enriched from blood (not recorded which). Source of these receptors: a woman aged 25 to 39 who had recovered from COVID-19. Each CDR3 is given with its conserved first and last residue. Fields, in order: V gene, CDR3 protein.

TRBV19 CASSTSDRVGPKLFF
TRBV24-1 CATSDPGLAGQETQYF
TRBV18 CASSPGLAGRADEQFF
TRBV6-1 CASSEYFRAPNYGYTF
TRBV6-2/TRBV6-3 CASSYARVEQYF
TRBV29-1 CSVETGRGIQSTSTDTQYF
TRBV28 CASRIARQGDTQYF
TRBV28 CASSSGQQQFF
TRBV28 CASSRRPGVGETQYF
TRBV9 CASSVRESGTGWNEQFF
TRBV27 CASSGGGPTDTQYF
TRBV9 CASSLRGESYGYTF
TRBV5-4 CASSPQGEEKLFF
TRBV29-1 CSVGEGRGSYEQYF
TRBV19 CASGVGLAGGSNTGELFF
TRBV7-9 CASRAFDHVRETQYF
TRBV19 CASSFTGFAPMSAFF
TRBV20-1 CSAGGTGNRPQHF
TRBV28 CASTAGKGDTQYF
TRBV5-1 CASSPLPNSGRGGSYNEQFF
TRBV11-2 CASSPRTAVGETQYF
TRBV24-1 CATSPKGSTYEQYF
TRBV19 CASSKQISSYEQYF
TRBV6-4 CASSAGDSTDTQYF
TRBV2 CASRLLRRDRLNTGELFF
TRBV7-9 CASSPRLAGEATGELFF
TRBV7-2 CASSVRLAGGPNEQYF
TRBV12-3/TRBV12-4 CASSLQQGALHF
TRBV6-5 CAGGQGGEQYF
TRBV3-1/TRBV3-2 CASSQWDRGYSGANVLTF
TRBV4-1 CASSQARGGYGYTF
TRBV10-3 CAITPGGQETQYF
TRBV12-2 CASRVHGGDGYGYTF